One sample yielded the 2 T cell receptor beta chains listed below, sequenced in a study of technical replicates of blood from a handful of donors. Clones were sequenced by immunoSEQ multiplex PCR, and TCRdb holds only the in-frame ones, with some missing. The sample has tens of thousands of clones; around 91% are singletons. Sequencing was performed on T cells isolated from PBMCs. The receptors here all came from a human donor in good health.

The CDR3 sequence: CASSITGFSNQPQHF. The DNA of the CDR3 is TGTGCCAGCAGTATAACAGGGTTCAGCAATCAGCCCCAGCATTTT. J is TRBJ1-5 and V is TRBV27; maybe TRBD1 (6 bases). Germline-derived CDR1 and CDR2 are MNHEY and SMNVEV (reference sequence). This CDR3 is 15 amino acids long. The ends were cut back, 5 bases at V and 1 base at J, with 12 bases in the middle.

This rearrangement joins TRBV5-4 to TRBJ2-1; 15 bases match TRBD2. Trimming cost V 4 bases and J 5 bases; bases outside gene matches: 7. Germline CDR1 SGHNT, CDR2 YYREEE (reference sequence). The CDR3 consists of 17 residues. CDR3 nucleotides: TGTGCCAGCAGCCCCGGACTAGCGGGAGGGGCTAACAATGAGCAGTTCTTC. Its protein product is CASSPGLAGGANNEQFF.